What follows is one TCR beta chain and its context. The antigen is unknown. Investigators sorted each CD8+ T cell subset in triplicate, taking 300,000 cells each time. CD45RO-CCR7+CD27+CD95- marked naive CD8+ T cells. CDR1 MNHEY and CDR2 SVGEGT come from the germline V gene. The CDR3 has 13 residues. The authors prepared UMI-labeled TRB cDNA libraries by 5' RACE. TCRdb reprocessed the 5' RACE reads; each CDR3 protein has one entry and no DNA is given. This sample carries roughly 100,000 distinct CDR3 sequences, with more than 0.3% going to the ten biggest clones. This record comes from a study of CXCR3-negative and CXCR3-positive naive CD8 T cells. General observations from the study: Similar TRBV-TRBJ usage was seen in naive cells (both CXCR3-negative and CXCR3-positive), but memory cells differed. Naive subsets did not differ in surface CD5, and the authors estimated TCR strength using properties of the TRB CDR3. CXCR3-expressing naive cells carried TRB CDR3s more hydrophobic than those of CXCR3-negative naive cells.

V and J are TRBV6-2 or TRBV6-3 and TRBJ2-3. The sequenced sample consisted of naive CXCR3+ CD8+ T cells from blood. Subset: CD45RO-CCR7+CD27+CD95- naive CD8+ T cells expressing CXCR3 (TNR3+). The origin of this receptor is a human donor in good health. Some clones in this sample may be carry-over from other donors' samples. The CDR3 loop is CASSLTATDTQYF.